Listed below are T cell receptor beta chains from one sample, sequenced in a study of T cells in localized non-small cell lung cancer. Here immunoSEQ multiplex PCR was the method, and the copy in TCRdb shows in-frame clones only, minus some. The table lists several thousand clones, approximately 17% of them singletons, with roughly an eighth in the top ten. The sample here was lung tumor tissue, taken before any cancer treatment. The receptor source for this set is a man between 35 and 75 years old with stage I lung adenocarcinoma. CDR3s include the opening cysteine and the closing phenylalanine or tryptophan. Fields, in order: V gene, clone size, J gene, D gene, CDR3 protein, CDR3 DNA. D genes are given only for firm matches. For some rows the clone size is stated as once, few or many, or as a class when expanded; others skip it.

v_gene: TRBV18; abundance: NA; j_gene: TRBJ1-4; d_gene: NA; CDR3aa: CASSPRGTSNEKLFF; CDR3nt: TGTGCCAGCTCACCGCGAGGCACCAGTAATGAAAAACTGTTTTTT
v_gene: TRBV6-8; abundance: many; j_gene: TRBJ2-7; d_gene: NA; CDR3aa: CASSYRDTHEQYF; CDR3nt: TGTGCCAGCAGTTATCGGGATACCCACGAGCAGTACTTC
v_gene: TRBV2; abundance: few; j_gene: TRBJ2-2; d_gene: NA; CDR3aa: CASSEDYANTGELFF; CDR3nt: TGTGCCAGCAGTGAAGACTACGCGAACACCGGGGAGCTGTTTTTT
v_gene: TRBV5-1; abundance: NA; j_gene: TRBJ1-3; d_gene: NA; CDR3aa: CASSLGAPGNTIYF; CDR3nt: TGCGCCAGCAGCTTGGGAGCACCGGGAAACACCATATATTTT
v_gene: TRBV4-1; abundance: medium-sized; j_gene: TRBJ2-7; d_gene: NA; CDR3aa: CASSHSVLNSYEQYF; CDR3nt: TGCGCCAGCAGCCATTCCGTCCTAAACTCCTACGAGCAGTACTTC
v_gene: TRBV6-8; abundance: few; j_gene: TRBJ1-1; d_gene: NA; CDR3aa: CASSPFKSMNTEAFF; CDR3nt: TGTGCCAGCAGTCCATTCAAGTCCATGAACACTGAAGCTTTCTTT
v_gene: TRBV6-8; abundance: few; j_gene: TRBJ2-3; d_gene: TRBD2; CDR3aa: CASRESGGADTQYF; CDR3nt: TGTGCCAGCAGGGAAAGCGGGGGGGCAGATACGCAGTATTTT
v_gene: TRBV6-8; abundance: few; j_gene: TRBJ1-6; d_gene: NA; CDR3aa: CASSAQGKGSYNSPLHF; CDR3nt: TGTGCCAGCAGTGCCCAGGGAAAGGGCTCCTATAATTCACCCCTCCACTTT
v_gene: TRBV6-8; abundance: NA; j_gene: TRBJ2-1; d_gene: NA; CDR3aa: CASRLGLAGEQFF; CDR3nt: TGTGCCAGCAGGCTCGGACTGGCAGGCGAGCAGTTCTTC
v_gene: TRBV10-3; abundance: medium-sized; j_gene: TRBJ2-3; d_gene: TRBD1; CDR3aa: CAISESPGQGTDTQYF; CDR3nt: TGTGCCATCAGTGAGTCACCGGGACAGGGCACAGATACGCAGTATTTT
v_gene: TRBV19; abundance: medium-sized; j_gene: TRBJ2-2; d_gene: NA; CDR3aa: CASSIDRGSGELFF; CDR3nt: TGTGCCAGTAGTATAGACAGGGGTTCCGGGGAGCTGTTTTTT
v_gene: TRBV11-3; abundance: few; j_gene: TRBJ2-3; d_gene: TRBD2; CDR3aa: CASSPSGSSGSHSDTQYF; CDR3nt: TGTGCCAGCAGCCCCTCCGGGTCTAGCGGGAGTCATTCAGATACGCAGTATTTT
v_gene: TRBV19; abundance: medium-sized; j_gene: TRBJ1-2; d_gene: NA; CDR3aa: CASSILGEDGYTF; CDR3nt: TGTGCCAGTAGTATATTAGGGGAGGATGGCTACACCTTC
v_gene: TRBV12-2; abundance: NA; j_gene: TRBJ2-1; d_gene: NA; CDR3aa: CASRLAGVPTSALNEQFF; CDR3nt: TGTGCAAGTCGCTTAGCCGGTGTTCCGACTAGCGCCCTCAATGAGCAGTTCTTC
v_gene: TRBV6-8; abundance: NA; j_gene: TRBJ2-7; d_gene: NA; CDR3aa: CASSLTASYEQYF; CDR3nt: TGTGCCAGCAGTCTGACTGCCTCCTACGAGCAGTACTTC
v_gene: TRBV5-1; abundance: NA; j_gene: TRBJ1-6; d_gene: TRBD1; CDR3aa: CASSLEGTAYNSPLHF; CDR3nt: TGCGCCAGCAGCTTGGAAGGGACAGCTTATAATTCACCCCTCCACTTT
v_gene: TRBV6-8; abundance: few; j_gene: TRBJ2-5; d_gene: TRBD2; CDR3aa: CASSSRTSGGRVETQYF; CDR3nt: TGTGCCAGCAGTTCTCGGACTAGCGGGGGGCGTGTGGAGACCCAGTACTTC
v_gene: TRBV18; abundance: NA; j_gene: TRBJ1-6; d_gene: TRBD1; CDR3aa: CASSYGQGSGNSPLHF; CDR3nt: TGTGCCAGCTCATACGGACAGGGTAGTGGAAATTCACCCCTCCACTTT
v_gene: TRBV29-1; abundance: large; j_gene: TRBJ2-5; d_gene: NA; CDR3aa: CSVEPEGRETQYF; CDR3nt: TGCAGCGTTGAACCGGAGGGTAGGGAGACCCAGTACTTC
v_gene: TRBV30; abundance: medium-sized; j_gene: TRBJ2-7; d_gene: NA; CDR3aa: CAWSPPVSAFEQYF; CDR3nt: TGTGCCTGGAGTCCCCCGGTTTCAGCTTTCGAGCAGTACTTC
v_gene: TRBV11-3; abundance: few; j_gene: TRBJ2-3; d_gene: NA; CDR3aa: CASSLEGPTDTQYF; CDR3nt: TGTGCCAGCAGCTTGGAGGGCCCCACAGATACGCAGTATTTT
v_gene: TRBV11-3; abundance: NA; j_gene: TRBJ1-1; d_gene: TRBD1; CDR3aa: CASSDRGQNTEAFF; CDR3nt: TGTGCCAGCAGCGACAGGGGTCAGAACACTGAAGCTTTCTTT
v_gene: TRBV19; abundance: NA; j_gene: TRBJ1-3; d_gene: NA; CDR3aa: CASSIQANSGNTIYF; CDR3nt: TGTGCCAGTAGTATACAGGCCAACTCTGGAAACACCATATATTTT
v_gene: TRBV30; abundance: few; j_gene: TRBJ2-2; d_gene: TRBD1; CDR3aa: CAWSERDRGLTGELFF; CDR3nt: TGTGCCTGGAGTGAACGGGACAGGGGGCTCACCGGGGAGCTGTTTTTT
v_gene: TRBV5-1; abundance: NA; j_gene: TRBJ2-2; d_gene: TRBD1; CDR3aa: CASSTWTGKAGELFF; CDR3nt: TGCGCCAGCAGCACCTGGACAGGGAAGGCCGGGGAGCTGTTTTTT
v_gene: TRBV6-1; abundance: medium-sized; j_gene: TRBJ1-3; d_gene: NA; CDR3aa: CASSEELSRGSGNTIYF; CDR3nt: TGTGCCAGCAGTGAAGAATTATCCAGGGGCTCTGGAAACACCATATATTTT
v_gene: TRBV11-3; abundance: few; j_gene: TRBJ1-3; d_gene: NA; CDR3aa: CASSQGQLGNTIYF; CDR3nt: TGTGCCAGCAGCCAGGGGCAGCTGGGAAACACCATATATTTT
v_gene: TRBV12-2; abundance: few; j_gene: TRBJ2-3; d_gene: NA; CDR3aa: CATKAGGSTDTQYF; CDR3nt: TGTGCCACTAAAGCGGGGGGCTCCACAGATACGCAGTATTTT
v_gene: TRBV1; abundance: NA; j_gene: TRBJ1-3; d_gene: NA; CDR3aa: CASSQGTVGNTIYF; CDR3nt: TGCGCCAGCAGCCAAGGGACAGTTGGAAACACCATATATTTT
v_gene: TRBV18; abundance: NA; j_gene: TRBJ1-2; d_gene: TRBD1; CDR3aa: CASSPLSTGGSNYGYTF; CDR3nt: TGTGCCAGCTCACCACTTTCGACAGGGGGATCTAACTATGGCTACACCTTC
v_gene: TRBV7-5; abundance: NA; j_gene: TRBJ2-3; d_gene: NA; CDR3aa: CASSLGGAGSDTQYF; CDR3nt: TGTGCCAGCAGCTTGGGGGGGGCAGGCTCAGATACGCAGTATTTT
v_gene: TRBV6-8; abundance: few; j_gene: TRBJ1-1; d_gene: NA; CDR3aa: CASSYSAENTEAFF; CDR3nt: TGTGCCAGCAGTTACTCGGCAGAGAACACTGAAGCTTTCTTT
v_gene: TRBV28; abundance: NA; j_gene: TRBJ1-1; d_gene: NA; CDR3aa: CASSPTGGAVTEAFF; CDR3nt: TGTGCCAGCAGCCCGACCGGGGGGGCGGTCACTGAAGCTTTCTTT
v_gene: TRBV11-3; abundance: few; j_gene: TRBJ1-5; d_gene: NA; CDR3aa: CASSQQGTGNQPQHF; CDR3nt: TGTGCCAGCAGCCAACAGGGTACGGGCAATCAGCCCCAGCATTTT
v_gene: TRBV2; abundance: few; j_gene: TRBJ1-2; d_gene: NA; CDR3aa: CASRVSADGYTF; CDR3nt: TGTGCCAGCAGGGTATCGGCGGATGGCTACACCTTC
v_gene: TRBV6-1; abundance: NA; j_gene: TRBJ1-3; d_gene: NA; CDR3aa: CASSEAPGDTIYF; CDR3nt: TGTGCCAGCAGTGAAGCGCCGGGCGACACCATATATTTT
v_gene: TRBV9; abundance: NA; j_gene: TRBJ1-1; d_gene: NA; CDR3aa: CASSPGGGRTEAFF; CDR3nt: TGTGCCAGCAGCCCGGGGGGAGGGAGAACTGAAGCTTTCTTT
v_gene: TRBV12-2; abundance: medium-sized; j_gene: TRBJ2-1; d_gene: NA; CDR3aa: CATQGRGSSYNEQFF; CDR3nt: TGTGCCACCCAAGGGAGGGGAAGCTCCTACAATGAGCAGTTCTTC
v_gene: TRBV11-3; abundance: medium-sized; j_gene: TRBJ2-2; d_gene: TRBD2; CDR3aa: CASSLLAGVTGELFF; CDR3nt: TGTGCCAGCAGCTTACTAGCGGGAGTTACCGGGGAGCTGTTTTTT
v_gene: TRBV6-8; abundance: few; j_gene: TRBJ2-1; d_gene: TRBD2; CDR3aa: CASSYFLAGGIHEQFF; CDR3nt: TGTGCCAGCAGTTACTTTCTAGCGGGAGGGATCCATGAGCAGTTCTTC
v_gene: TRBV7-6; abundance: few; j_gene: TRBJ2-4; d_gene: TRBD1; CDR3aa: CASSERTGEAKNIQYF; CDR3nt: TGTGCCAGCAGCGAACGTACAGGGGAGGCCAAAAACATTCAGTACTTC